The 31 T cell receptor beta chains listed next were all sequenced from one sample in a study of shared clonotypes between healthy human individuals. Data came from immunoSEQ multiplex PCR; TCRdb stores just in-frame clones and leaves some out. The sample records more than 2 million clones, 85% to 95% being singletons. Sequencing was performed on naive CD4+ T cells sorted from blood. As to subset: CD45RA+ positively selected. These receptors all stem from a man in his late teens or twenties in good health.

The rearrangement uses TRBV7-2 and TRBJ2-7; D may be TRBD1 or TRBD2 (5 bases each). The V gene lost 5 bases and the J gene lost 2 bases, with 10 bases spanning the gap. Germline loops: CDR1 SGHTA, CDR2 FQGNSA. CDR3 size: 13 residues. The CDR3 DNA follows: TGTGCCAGCAGCCGGGACCGACCCTACGAGCAGTACTTC. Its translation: CASSRDRPYEQYF.

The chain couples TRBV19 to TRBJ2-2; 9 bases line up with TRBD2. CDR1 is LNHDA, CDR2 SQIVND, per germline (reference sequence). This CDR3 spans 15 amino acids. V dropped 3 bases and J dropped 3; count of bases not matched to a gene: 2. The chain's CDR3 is CASSISGSYTGELFF. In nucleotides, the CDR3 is TGTGCCAGTAGTATTAGCGGGAGTTACACCGGGGAGCTGTTTTTT.

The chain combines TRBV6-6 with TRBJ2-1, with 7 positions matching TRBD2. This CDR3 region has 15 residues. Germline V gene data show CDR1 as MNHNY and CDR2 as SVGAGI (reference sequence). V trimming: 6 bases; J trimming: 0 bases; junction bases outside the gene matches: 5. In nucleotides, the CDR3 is TGTGCCAGCAGCCTAGCGGATAGCTCCTACAATGAGCAGTTCTTC. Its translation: CASSLADSSYNEQFF.

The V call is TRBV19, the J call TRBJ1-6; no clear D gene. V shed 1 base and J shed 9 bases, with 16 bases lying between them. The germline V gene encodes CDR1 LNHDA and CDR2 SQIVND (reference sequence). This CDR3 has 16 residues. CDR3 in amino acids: CASSIAVGGVGSPLHF. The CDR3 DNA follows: TGTGCCAGTAGTATAGCCGTAGGTGGGGTCGGTTCACCCCTCCACTTT.

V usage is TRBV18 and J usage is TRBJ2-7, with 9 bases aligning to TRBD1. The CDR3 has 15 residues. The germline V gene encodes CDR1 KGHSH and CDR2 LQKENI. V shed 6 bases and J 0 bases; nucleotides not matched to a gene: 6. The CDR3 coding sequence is TGTGCCAGCTCGGACCGGGACAGGGTCTCCTACGAGCAGTACTTC. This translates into CASSDRDRVSYEQYF.

CDR3 DNA sequence: TGTGCCAGCAGTGCGCCGGGGCCTCCGACACCCCAGCATTTT. This encodes CASSAPGPPTPQHF. The chain recombines TRBV28 with TRBJ1-5; tentative D call: TRBD1 (5 bases). Trimming stripped 5 bases from V and 10 bases from J, with 18 bases between. Germline V gene data show CDR1 as MDHEN and CDR2 as SYDVKM. The CDR3 covers 14 residues.

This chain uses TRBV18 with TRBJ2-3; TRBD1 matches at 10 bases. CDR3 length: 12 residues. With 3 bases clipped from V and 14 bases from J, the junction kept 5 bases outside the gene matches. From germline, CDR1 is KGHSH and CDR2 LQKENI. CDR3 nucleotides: TGTGCCAGCTCACCCTCGACAGGGGGCCTGTATTTT. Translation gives CASSPSTGGLYF.

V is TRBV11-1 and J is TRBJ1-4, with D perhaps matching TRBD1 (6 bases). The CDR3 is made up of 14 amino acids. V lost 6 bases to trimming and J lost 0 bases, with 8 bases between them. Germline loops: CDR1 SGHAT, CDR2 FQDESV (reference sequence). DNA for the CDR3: TGTGCCAGCAGATCAGGGGCAACTAATGAAAAACTGTTTTTT. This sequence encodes CASRSGATNEKLFF.

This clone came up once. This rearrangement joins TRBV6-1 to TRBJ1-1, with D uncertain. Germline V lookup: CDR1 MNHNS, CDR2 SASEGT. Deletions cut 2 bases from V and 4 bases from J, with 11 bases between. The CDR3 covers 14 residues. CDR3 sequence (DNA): TGTGCCAGCAGTGAAAGGGTAATGAGCACTGAAGCTTTCTTT. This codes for CASSERVMSTEAFF.

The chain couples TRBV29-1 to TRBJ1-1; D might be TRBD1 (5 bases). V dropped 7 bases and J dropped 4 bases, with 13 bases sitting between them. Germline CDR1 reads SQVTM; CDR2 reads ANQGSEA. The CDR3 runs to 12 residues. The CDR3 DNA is TGCAGCGCCGCCCCCGGGGGCACTGAAGCTTTCTTT. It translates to CSAAPGGTEAFF.

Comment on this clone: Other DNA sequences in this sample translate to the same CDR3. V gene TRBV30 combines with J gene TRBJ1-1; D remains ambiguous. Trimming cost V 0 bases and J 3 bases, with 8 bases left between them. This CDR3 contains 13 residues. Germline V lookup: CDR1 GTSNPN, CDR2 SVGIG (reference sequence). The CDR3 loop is CAWSVGGDTEAFF. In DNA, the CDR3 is TGTGCCTGGAGTGTGGGTGGGGACACTGAAGCTTTCTTT. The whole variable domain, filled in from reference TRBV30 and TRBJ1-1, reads SQTIHQWPATLVQPVGSPLSLECTVEGTSNPNLYWYRQAAGRGLQLLFYSVGIGQISSEVPQNLSASRPQDRQFILSSKKLLLSDSGFYLCAWSVGGDTEAFFGQGTRLTVV.

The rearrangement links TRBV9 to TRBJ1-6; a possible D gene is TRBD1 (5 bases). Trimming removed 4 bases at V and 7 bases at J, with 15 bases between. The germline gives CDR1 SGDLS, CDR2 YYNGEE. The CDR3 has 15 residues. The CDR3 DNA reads TGTGCCAGCAGCCCTAAGTGGGGGGGGAATTCACCCCTCCACTTT. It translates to CASSPKWGGNSPLHF.

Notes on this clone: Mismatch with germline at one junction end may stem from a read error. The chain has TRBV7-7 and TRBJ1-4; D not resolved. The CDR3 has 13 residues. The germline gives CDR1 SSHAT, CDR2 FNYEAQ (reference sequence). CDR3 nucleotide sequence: TGTGCTAGCAGCTCCGGGATTAATGAAAAACTGTTTTTT. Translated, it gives CASSSGINEKLFF.

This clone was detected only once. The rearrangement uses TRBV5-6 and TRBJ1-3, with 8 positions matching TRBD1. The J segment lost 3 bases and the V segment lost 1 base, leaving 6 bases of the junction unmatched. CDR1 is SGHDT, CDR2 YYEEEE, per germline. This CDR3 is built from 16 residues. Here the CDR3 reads CASSLIDRGSGNTIYF. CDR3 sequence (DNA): TGTGCCAGCAGCTTGATAGACAGGGGTAGTGGAAACACCATATATTTT. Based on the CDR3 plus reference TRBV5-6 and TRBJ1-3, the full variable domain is DAGVTQSPTHLIKTRGQQVTLRCSPKSGHDTVSWYQQALGQGPQFIFQYYEEEERQRGNFPDRFSGHQFPNYSSELNVNALLLGDSALYLCASSLIDRGSGNTIYFGEGSWLTVV.

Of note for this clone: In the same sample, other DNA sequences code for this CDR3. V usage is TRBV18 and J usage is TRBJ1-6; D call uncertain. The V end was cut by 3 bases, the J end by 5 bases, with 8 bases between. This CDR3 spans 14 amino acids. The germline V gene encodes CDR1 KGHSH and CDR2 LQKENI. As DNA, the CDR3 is TGTGCCAGCTCACCGGTTAGGGATAATTCACCCCTCCACTTT. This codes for CASSPVRDNSPLHF.

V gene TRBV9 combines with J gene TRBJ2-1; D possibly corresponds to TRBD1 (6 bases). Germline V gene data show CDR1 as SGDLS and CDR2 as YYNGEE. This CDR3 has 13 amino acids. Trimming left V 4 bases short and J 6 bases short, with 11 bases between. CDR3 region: CASSRDIVNEQFF. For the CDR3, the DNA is TGTGCCAGCAGCCGGGACATCGTCAATGAGCAGTTCTTC.

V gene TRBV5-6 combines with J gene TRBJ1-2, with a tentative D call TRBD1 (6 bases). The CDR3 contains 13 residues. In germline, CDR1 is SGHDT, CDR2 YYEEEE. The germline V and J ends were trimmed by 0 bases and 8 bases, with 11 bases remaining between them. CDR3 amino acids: CASSLERGRGYTF. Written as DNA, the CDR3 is TGTGCCAGCAGCTTGGAACGGGGGCGAGGCTACACCTTC.

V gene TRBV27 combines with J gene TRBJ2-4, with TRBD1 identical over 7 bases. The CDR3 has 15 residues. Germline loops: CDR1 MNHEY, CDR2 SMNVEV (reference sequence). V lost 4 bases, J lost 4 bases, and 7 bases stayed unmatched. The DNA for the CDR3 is TGTGCCAGCAGTTCCCCGGGACAGTTAAAAAACATTCAGTACTTC. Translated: CASSSPGQLKNIQYF.

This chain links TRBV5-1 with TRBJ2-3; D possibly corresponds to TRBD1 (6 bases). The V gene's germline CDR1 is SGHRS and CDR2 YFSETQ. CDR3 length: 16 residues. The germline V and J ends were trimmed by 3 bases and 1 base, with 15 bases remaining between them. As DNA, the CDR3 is TGCGCCAGCAGCTGGGTTGGGGGCGCCGGCACAGATACGCAGTATTTT. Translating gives CASSWVGGAGTDTQYF.

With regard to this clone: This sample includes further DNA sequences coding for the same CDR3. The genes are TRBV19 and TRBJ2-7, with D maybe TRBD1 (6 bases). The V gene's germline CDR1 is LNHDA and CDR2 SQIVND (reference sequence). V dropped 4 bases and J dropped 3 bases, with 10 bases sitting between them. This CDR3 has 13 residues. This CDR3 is CASSKTGSYEQYF. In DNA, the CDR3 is TGTGCCAGTAGTAAGACAGGCAGCTACGAGCAGTACTTC.

The CDR3 sequence: CAWSVMRTSGIFGELFF. CDR3 DNA sequence: TGTGCCTGGAGTGTAATGCGGACTAGCGGGATATTCGGGGAGCTGTTTTTT. The rearrangement uses TRBV30 and TRBJ2-2; 12 nucleotides agree with TRBD2. Germline CDR1 is GTSNPN and CDR2 is SVGIG (reference sequence). This CDR3 is built from 17 residues. Trimming at V came to 0 bases and at J to 7 bases, leaving 9 bases not matched to a gene. The full variable domain, in which reference TRBV30 and TRBJ2-2 provide the parts outside the CDR3, is SQTIHQWPATLVQPVGSPLSLECTVEGTSNPNLYWYRQAAGRGLQLLFYSVGIGQISSEVPQNLSASRPQDRQFILSSKKLLLSDSGFYLCAWSVMRTSGIFGELFFGEGSRLTVL.

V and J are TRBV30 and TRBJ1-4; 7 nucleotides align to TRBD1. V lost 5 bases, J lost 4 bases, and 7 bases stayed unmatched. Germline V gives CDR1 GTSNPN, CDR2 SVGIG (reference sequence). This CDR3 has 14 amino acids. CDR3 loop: CAWAAGTVNEKLFF. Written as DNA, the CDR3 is TGTGCCTGGGCAGCCGGGACAGTTAATGAAAAACTGTTTTTT.

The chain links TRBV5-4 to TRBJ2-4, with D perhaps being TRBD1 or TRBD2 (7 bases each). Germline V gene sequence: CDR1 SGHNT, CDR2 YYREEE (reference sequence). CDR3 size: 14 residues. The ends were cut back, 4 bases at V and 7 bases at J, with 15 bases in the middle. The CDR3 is CASSLQGRGNIQYF. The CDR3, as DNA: TGTGCCAGCAGCCTACAGGGGCGGGGGAACATTCAGTACTTC.

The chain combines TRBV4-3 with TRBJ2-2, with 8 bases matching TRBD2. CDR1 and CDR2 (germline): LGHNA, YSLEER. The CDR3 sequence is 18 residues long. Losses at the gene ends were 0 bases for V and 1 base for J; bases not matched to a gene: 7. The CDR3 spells CASSQETVLAGNTGELFF. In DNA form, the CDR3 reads TGCGCCAGCAGCCAAGAGACCGTGCTAGCGGGGAACACCGGGGAGCTGTTTTTT.

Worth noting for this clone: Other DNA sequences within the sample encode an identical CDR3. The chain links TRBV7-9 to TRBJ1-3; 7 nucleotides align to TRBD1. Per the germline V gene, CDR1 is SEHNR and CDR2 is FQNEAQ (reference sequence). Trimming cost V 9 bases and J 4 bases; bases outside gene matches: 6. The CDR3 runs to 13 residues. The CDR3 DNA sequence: TGTGCCAGTCGAGGGGGCTCGGGAAACACCATATATTTT. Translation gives CASRGGSGNTIYF.

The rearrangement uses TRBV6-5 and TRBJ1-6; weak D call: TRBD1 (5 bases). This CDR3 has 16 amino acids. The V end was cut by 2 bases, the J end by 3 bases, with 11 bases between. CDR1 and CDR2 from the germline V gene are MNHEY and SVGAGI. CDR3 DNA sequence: TGTGCCAGCAGTTACGGGGCCAGAAACTATAATTCACCCCTCCACTTT. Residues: CASSYGARNYNSPLHF.

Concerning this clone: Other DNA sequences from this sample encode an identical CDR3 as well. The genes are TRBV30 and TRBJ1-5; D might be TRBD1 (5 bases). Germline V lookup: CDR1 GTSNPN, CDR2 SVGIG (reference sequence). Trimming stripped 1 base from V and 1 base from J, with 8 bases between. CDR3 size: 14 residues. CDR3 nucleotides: TGTGCCTGGAGTGCAGACAGCAGCAATCAGCCCCAGCATTTT. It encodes CAWSADSSNQPQHF.

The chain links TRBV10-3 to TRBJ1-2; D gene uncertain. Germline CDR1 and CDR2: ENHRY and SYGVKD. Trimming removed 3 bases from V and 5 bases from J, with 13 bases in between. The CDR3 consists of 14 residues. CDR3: CAISDPGFRYGYTF. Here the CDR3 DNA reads TGTGCCATCAGTGACCCGGGTTTTCGATATGGCTACACCTTC.

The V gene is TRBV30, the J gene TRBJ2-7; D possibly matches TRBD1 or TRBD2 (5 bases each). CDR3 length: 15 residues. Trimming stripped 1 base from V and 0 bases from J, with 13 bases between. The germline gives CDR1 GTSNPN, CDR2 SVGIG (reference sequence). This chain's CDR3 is CAWSAWDRSSYEQYF. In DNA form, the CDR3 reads TGTGCCTGGAGTGCTTGGGACCGGAGCTCCTACGAGCAGTACTTC.

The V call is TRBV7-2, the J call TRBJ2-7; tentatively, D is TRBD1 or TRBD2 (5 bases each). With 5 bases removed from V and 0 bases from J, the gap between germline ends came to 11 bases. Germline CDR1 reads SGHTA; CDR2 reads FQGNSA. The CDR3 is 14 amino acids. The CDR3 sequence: CASSPFGTSYEQYF. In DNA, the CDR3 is TGTGCCAGCAGCCCCTTTGGGACCTCCTACGAGCAGTACTTC.

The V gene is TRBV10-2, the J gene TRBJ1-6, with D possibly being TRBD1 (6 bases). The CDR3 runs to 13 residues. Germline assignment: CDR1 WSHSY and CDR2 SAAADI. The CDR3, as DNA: TGCGCGCTTAGCAGGGGATATAATTCACCCCTCCACTTT. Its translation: CALSRGYNSPLHF.